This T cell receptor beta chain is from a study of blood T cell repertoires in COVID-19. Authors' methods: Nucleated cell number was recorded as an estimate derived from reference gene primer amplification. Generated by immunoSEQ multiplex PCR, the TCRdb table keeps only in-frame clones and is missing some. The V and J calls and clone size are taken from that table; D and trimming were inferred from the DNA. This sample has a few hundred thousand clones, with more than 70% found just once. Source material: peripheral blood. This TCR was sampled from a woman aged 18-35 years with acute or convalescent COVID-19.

In DNA, the CDR3 is TGCGCCAGCAGCCAAGATCGGATGAGCGGGAAAGATACGCAGTATTTT. Protein sequence: CASSQDRMSGKDTQYF. The chain joins TRBV4-3 to TRBJ2-3, with 7 bases that match TRBD2. In germline, CDR1 is LGHNA, CDR2 YSLEER. The CDR3 has 16 amino acids. V lost 0 bases to trimming and J lost 5 bases; unmatched junction nucleotides: 8.